Listed below are T cell receptor beta chains from one sample, sequenced in a study of blood T cell repertoires in COVID-19. TCRdb keeps only in-frame clones here, not all; method: immunoSEQ multiplex PCR. The profile shows about 200,000 clones, around 80% of them singletons. Sequenced sample: peripheral blood. Receptor source: a woman over 75 with acute or convalescent COVID-19. The CDR3 runs from the conserved cysteine through the conserved F or W. Fields, in order: clone size, D gene, J gene, V gene, CDR3 DNA, CDR3 protein. D genes are given only for firm matches. Part of the rows lack a size; the others show once, few, many or a class for expanded clones.

NA | TRBD1 | TRBJ1-6 | TRBV11-2 | TGTGCCAGCAGCTTCAGGGGGAATTATAATTCACCCCTCCACTTT | CASSFRGNYNSPLHF
NA | TRBD1 | TRBJ2-1 | TRBV10-2 | TGCGCCAGCAGTGAGCCCGGGACAGGGGGCAATGAGCAGTTCTTC | CASSEPGTGGNEQFF
NA | TRBD1 | TRBJ1-4 | TRBV10-3 | TGTGCCATCAGTGCGGGACAGGATAATGAAAAACTGTTTTTT | CAISAGQDNEKLFF
once | TRBD1 | TRBJ1-1 | TRBV19 | TGTGCCAGTAGTATTCGGGCAGGGGGCTACACTGAAGCTTTCTTT | CASSIRAGGYTEAFF
NA | TRBD1 | TRBJ1-3 | TRBV27 | TGTGCCAGCAGTTCACTAGGGACAGGGGGAAACACCATATATTTT | CASSSLGTGGNTIYF
once | NA | TRBJ1-2 | TRBV30 | TGTGCCTGGAGTGTGGGGGGAGCGAACTATGGCTACACCTTC | CAWSVGGANYGYTF
NA | NA | TRBJ1-4 | TRBV18 | TGTGCCAGCTTCGGAGTGGATGAAAAACTGTTTTTT | CASFGVDEKLFF
NA | TRBD1 | TRBJ2-2 | TRBV28 | TGTGCCAGCAGTCTGTACAGGGGGCTGGGCACCGGGGAGCTGTTTTTT | CASSLYRGLGTGELFF
NA | TRBD2 | TRBJ2-7 | TRBV6-5 | TGTGCCAGCAAGCCCGTAGCGGGGGGGCATGGGGAGCAGTACTTC | CASKPVAGGHGEQYF
NA | TRBD1 | TRBJ1-1 | TRBV3-1/TRBV3-2 | TGTGCCAGCAGCCGCATCCAGGGGGCTCGGGACACTGAAGCTTTCTTT | CASSRIQGARDTEAFF
NA | NA | TRBJ2-7 | TRBV5-4 | TGTGCCAGCAGCTCACAAAAGACTTCGAGCTCCTACGAGCAGTACTTC | CASSSQKTSSSYEQYF
NA | TRBD1 | TRBJ2-4 | TRBV7-2 | TGTGCCAGCAGCTTAGGACAGGGGATGGGAAACATTCAGTACTTC | CASSLGQGMGNIQYF
NA | NA | TRBJ2-2 | TRBV2 | TGTGCCAGCAGCGTGGACAGAAAGGGGCTGTTTTTT | CASSVDRKGLFF
NA | TRBD1 | TRBJ1-4 | TRBV2 | TGTGCCAGCAGTGGGTCACAGGGGGCTTCTTTAACTTATGAAAAACTGTTTTTT | CASSGSQGASLTYEKLFF
NA | NA | TRBJ1-3 | TRBV7-8 | TGTGCCAGCAGCTTAAGTCTCGGAGACAACACCATATATTTT | CASSLSLGDNTIYF
NA | NA | TRBJ2-1 | TRBV28 | TGTGCCAGCAGTGTCGGTTACTACAATGAGCAGTTCTTC | CASSVGYYNEQFF
NA | NA | TRBJ2-7 | TRBV4-2 | TGTGCCAGCAGCCAAGGTGATCCAGAAGACGAGCAGTACTTC | CASSQGDPEDEQYF
NA | TRBD1 | TRBJ1-1 | TRBV3-1/TRBV3-2 | TGTGCCAGCAGCCTGAAGGGGGCAAATGTCGCTGAAGCTTTCTTT | CASSLKGANVAEAFF
NA | NA | TRBJ2-2 | TRBV7-2 | TGTGCCAGCAGCTTAGCGAGGGTCTTGGGCACCGGGGAGCTGTTTTTT | CASSLARVLGTGELFF
NA | TRBD2 | TRBJ2-7 | TRBV2 | TGTGCCAGCAGAACCGGGACTAGCAGCTTCGAGCAGTACTTC | CASRTGTSSFEQYF
NA | TRBD1 | TRBJ1-1 | TRBV5-4 | TGTGCCAGCAGCTTGGACAGGGGGCTAGGGGCTTTCTTT | CASSLDRGLGAFF
NA | NA | TRBJ1-5 | TRBV19 | TGTGCCAGTAGTATAGACAGGGGCAATCAGCCCCAGCATTTT | CASSIDRGNQPQHF
NA | TRBD2 | TRBJ2-3 | TRBV7-3 | TGTGCCAGCAGCCCCGGACTAGCGGGGTCGTCAGATACGCAGTATTTT | CASSPGLAGSSDTQYF
NA | TRBD1 | TRBJ1-2 | TRBV6-4 | TGTGCCAGCAGCCAAAATGGACAGGGCGATGGCTACACCTTC | CASSQNGQGDGYTF
once | NA | TRBJ1-2 | TRBV5-1 | TGCGCCAGCAGCCTCCCCGGCTCAGGGGACTATGGCTACACCTTC | CASSLPGSGDYGYTF
NA | NA | TRBJ1-2 | TRBV6-1 | TGTGCCAGCAGTGAAGCGCTTTCGGGGGGAGGCTACACCTTC | CASSEALSGGGYTF
NA | TRBD1 | TRBJ1-5 | TRBV6-4 | TGTGCCAGCAGCGAGGGACAGGGGTATCAGCCCCAGCATTTT | CASSEGQGYQPQHF
NA | TRBD1 | TRBJ1-4 | TRBV19 | TGTGCCAGTAGTACCGGGACAGGGTGGGAAAAACTGTTTTTT | CASSTGTGWEKLFF
NA | TRBD1 | TRBJ1-2 | TRBV4-3 | TGCGCCAGCAGCCAGGCGGACAGGGACGGCTACACCTTC | CASSQADRDGYTF
NA | NA | TRBJ2-1 | TRBV27 | TGTGCCAGCAGTTCCGCCAGGCCGGTAAGGTCCTACAATGAGCAGTTCTTC | CASSSARPVRSYNEQFF
NA | TRBD1 | TRBJ2-1 | TRBV6-5 | TGTGCCAGCAGTCCACACCGGGACAGGGGAGATGAGCAGTTCTTC | CASSPHRDRGDEQFF
NA | NA | TRBJ1-5 | TRBV24-1 | TGTGCCACCAGTGATTCAGGGTTTGAGCCCCAGCATTTT | CATSDSGFEPQHF
NA | NA | TRBJ1-2 | TRBV7-2 | TGTGCCAGCAGCTTACTGGGAGCTAACTATGGCTACACCTTC | CASSLLGANYGYTF
NA | TRBD2 | TRBJ2-2 | TRBV5-1 | TGCGCCAGCAGCTCCCGGGGGGTCGAGACCGGGGAGCTGTTTTTT | CASSSRGVETGELFF
NA | NA | TRBJ1-1 | TRBV27 | TGTGCCAGCAGTTTAGGGCCACTCATGAACACTGAAGCTTTCTTT | CASSLGPLMNTEAFF
NA | TRBD1 | TRBJ1-5 | TRBV5-4 | TGTGCCAGCAGCTTGGAGGGGGCTAGCCAGCATTTT | CASSLEGASQHF
NA | NA | TRBJ2-7 | TRBV28 | TGTGCCAGCAGTTTGAAATCTAACTCCTACGAGCAGTACTTC | CASSLKSNSYEQYF
NA | NA | TRBJ1-2 | TRBV28 | TGTGCCAGCAGTTCCGCCGGGACTGTTTATGGCTACACCTTC | CASSSAGTVYGYTF
few | NA | TRBJ2-2 | TRBV4-1 | TGCGCCAGCAGCCAAGATGGACTTCCCGGGGAGCTGTTTTTT | CASSQDGLPGELFF
once | NA | TRBJ1-5 | TRBV7-8 | TGTGCCAGCAGCTTAGACGCGGGTTTCGATCAGCCCCAGCATTTT | CASSLDAGFDQPQHF
NA | TRBD2 | TRBJ2-1 | TRBV6-1 | TGTGCCAGCAGTGAAGCCGGCGTCGTAGCGGGAGCGAACAATGAGCAGTTCTTC | CASSEAGVVAGANNEQFF
NA | NA | TRBJ1-2 | TRBV30 | TGTGCCGGTAACAGGGTGGCTAACTATGGCTACACCTTC | CAGNRVANYGYTF
NA | NA | TRBJ2-7 | TRBV28 | TGTGCCAGCAGTTTTTACAGCTCCGAGCAGTACTTC | CASSFYSSEQYF
NA | TRBD2 | TRBJ2-7 | TRBV2 | TGTGCCAGCAGTTGGACTAGCGGGAGGGACTCCTACGAGCAGTACTTC | CASSWTSGRDSYEQYF
NA | NA | TRBJ1-2 | TRBV14 | TGTGCCAGCAGCCAAGAACTAGAGTGGCGGTCCCTCGCCTTC | CASSQELEWRSLAF
once | TRBD1 | TRBJ2-2 | TRBV18 | TGTGCCAGCTCACCGAGACAGGGGGCGCTGGGAACCGGGGAGCTGTTTTTT | CASSPRQGALGTGELFF
NA | NA | TRBJ1-2 | TRBV6-5 | TGTGCCAGCCTCAGACAGCATAACTATGGCTACACCTTC | CASLRQHNYGYTF
NA | NA | TRBJ1-2 | TRBV6-5 | TGTGCCAGCACCCAAGGAGGCGCTAACAACTATGGCTACACCTTC | CASTQGGANNYGYTF
NA | TRBD2 | TRBJ2-7 | TRBV7-3 | TGTGCCAGCAGCGCGGGGACTAGCGGGGGCTACGAGCAGTACTTC | CASSAGTSGGYEQYF
NA | NA | TRBJ2-5 | TRBV5-4 | TGTGCCAGCAGCCCGGCAGGGCAGGGGATACAGACCCAGTACTTC | CASSPAGQGIQTQYF